The clone carrying this TCR beta chain turned up a few times. The data belong to a study of regulatory T cells in long-lasting Graves disease. Arm-PCR with iRepertoire HTBI primers amplified the CDR3 regions for these TCR beta libraries. MiXCR, run by TCRdb on the multiplex PCR reads, gives a single entry per CDR3 protein. Among hundreds of thousands of distinct CDR3 sequences, 20% to 25% were seen once, and the ten largest hold around 7%. Stated time point: persistent/refractory GD, antithyroid drugs over 5 years with positive TRAb. There was RNA extracted from PBMCs, and the TCR library was made from it. American Thyroid Association guidelines served as the basis for diagnosing Graves' disease. EDTA tubes collected 7.5 to 9 milliliters of peripheral blood. The sequence was obtained from a female donor with Graves disease. Source: peripheral blood mononuclear cells (PBMCs), taken when the disease was refractory, from a patient treated with antithyroid drugs.

This CDR3 reads CSVGGGYNEQFF. CDR3 coding DNA: TGCAGCGTGGGGGGGGGGTACAATGAGCAGTTCTTC. The V call is TRBV29-1, the J call TRBJ2-1, with TRBD2 matching over 7 bases. The V gene's germline CDR1 is SQVTM and CDR2 ANQGSEA. The trim removed 6 bases at V and 4 bases at J, leaving 3 bases unmatched. The CDR3 sequence is 12 residues long.